This TCR beta chain was retrieved from a study of PD-L1 blockade in urothelial cancer. On the study more broadly: Enrolled patients had been treated previously with 0 to 3 chemotherapy regimens.

General study results and limits: Where pretreatment blood TCR clonality fell below the median, better survival was predicted.

Regarding time point: peripheral blood 6 weeks after treatment start. Libraries were prepared by immunoSEQ multiplex PCR; TCRdb keeps only in-frame clonotypes and omits some of them. Of around 110,000 clones detected, roughly 89% appear once; the ten largest clones hold over 1.5%. As regards this clone: Antigen: not known.

CDR1 and CDR2 from the germline V gene are SGHRS and YFSETQ. V was trimmed by 4 bases and J by 4 bases, leaving 13 bases between them. The CDR3 runs to 14 residues. Material: PBMCs, obtained around atezolizumab (anti-PD-L1) treatment. The chain carries TRBV5-1 and TRBJ2-3, with D maybe TRBD1 (5 bases). The origin of this receptor is a man aged 60 to 69 with urothelial cancer. CDR3 region: CASSLGQGADTQYF. The DNA of the CDR3 is TGCGCCAGCAGCCTTGGGCAGGGTGCAGATACGCAGTATTTT.